This T cell receptor (beta chain) was sequenced during a study of T-cell memory formation after mild COVID-19. Ten or more counts support this clonotype. MiXCR was run by TCRdb on the 5' RACE reads, yielding one entry per CDR3 protein. This repertoire shows 400,000 to 450,000 distinct CDR3 sequences, roughly 18% found once; its top ten account for roughly 21%. Trimming shortened V by 6 bases and J by 4 bases, and 7 bases separated the two germline ends. The germline CDR1 and CDR2 sequences are SEHNR and FQNEAQ (reference sequence). The CDR3 sequence is 13 residues long. The receptor was isolated from a young man who had mild COVID-19 (a few samples of this study predate the infection). Cell type and time point are not known. The sample taken for sequencing was PBMCs or a T cell subset sorted from them (not recorded which). V usage is TRBV7-9 and J usage is TRBJ1-6; no clear D. Written as DNA, the CDR3 is TGTGCCAGCAGGGCAGCTTATAATTCACCCCTCCACTTT. It translates to CASRAAYNSPLHF.